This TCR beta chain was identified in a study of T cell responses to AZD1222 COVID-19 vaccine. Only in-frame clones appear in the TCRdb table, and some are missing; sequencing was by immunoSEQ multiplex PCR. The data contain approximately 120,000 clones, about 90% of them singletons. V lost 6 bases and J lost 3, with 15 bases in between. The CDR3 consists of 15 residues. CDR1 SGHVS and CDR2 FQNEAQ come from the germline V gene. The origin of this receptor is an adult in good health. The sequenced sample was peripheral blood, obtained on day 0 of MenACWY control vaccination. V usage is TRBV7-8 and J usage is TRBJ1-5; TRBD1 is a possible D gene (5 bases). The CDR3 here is CASRMGTGLNQPQHF. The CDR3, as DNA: TGTGCCAGCAGGATGGGGACGGGCCTCAATCAGCCCCAGCATTTT.